These 12 T cell receptor beta chains originate from one sample sequenced in a study of blood T cell repertoires in COVID-19. Clones were read by immunoSEQ multiplex PCR, and TCRdb kept only the in-frame ones, dropping some. The sample lists about 130,000 clones; roughly four fifths were seen once. The specimen was peripheral blood. Receptor source: a man in his sixties with acute or convalescent COVID-19.

In the case of this clone: The same CDR3 arises from other DNA sequences in this sample as well. The chain couples TRBV5-4 to TRBJ1-2; D gene ambiguous. Trimming stripped 0 bases from V and 5 bases from J, with 8 bases between. This CDR3 contains 13 residues. CDR1 is SGHNT and CDR2 is YYREEE in the germline V gene (reference sequence). CDR3 in amino acids: CASSLASDYGYTF. The CDR3 bases are TGTGCCAGCAGCTTGGCAAGCGATTATGGCTACACCTTC. The whole variable domain, filled in from reference TRBV5-4 and TRBJ1-2, reads ETGVTQSPTHLIKTRGQQVTLRCSSQSGHNTVSWYQQALGQGPQFIFQYYREEENGRGNFPPRFSGLQFPNYSSELNVNALELDDSALYLCASSLASDYGYTFGSGTRLTVV.

This sequence joins TRBV15 and TRBJ1-2; 11 bases agree with TRBD1. The CDR3 is 17 residues long. The V gene's germline CDR1 is LNHNV and CDR2 YYDKDF (reference sequence). V gave up 0 bases and J gave up 8 bases; unmatched junction bases: 11. CDR3 region: CATSRDRRGQGVIGYTF. CDR3 in DNA: TGTGCCACCAGCAGAGATCGTCGGGGACAGGGGGTAATCGGCTACACCTTC.

CDR3 protein: CATSDLGQPQETQYF. The CDR3 bases are TGTGCCACCAGTGATTTGGGGCAACCGCAAGAGACCCAGTACTTC. V is TRBV24-1 and J is TRBJ2-5; D not resolved. The V and J ends lost 0 bases and 2 bases respectively, with 9 bases between them. CDR3 length: 15 residues. Germline V lookup: CDR1 KGHDR, CDR2 SFDVKD.

The sample holds a few counts of this clone. This chain uses TRBV12-5 with TRBJ1-2; D remains unclear. V was clipped by 2 bases and J by 0 bases, with 13 bases between them. CDR3 length equals 16 residues. Germline V gene lookup returns CDR1 LGHNT and CDR2 FRNRAP. Here the CDR3 DNA reads TGTGCTAGTGGTTTGTTCGCGCGAACTACTAACTATGGCTACACCTTC. Residues: CASGLFARTTNYGYTF. The full variable domain, its missing parts supplied by reference TRBV12-5 and TRBJ1-2, is DARVTQTPRHKVTEMGQEVTMRCQPILGHNTVFWYRQTMMQGLELLAYFRNRAPLDDSGMPKDRFSAEMPDATLATLKIQPSEPRDSAVYFCASGLFARTTNYGYTFGSGTRLTVV.

The chain joins TRBV6-4 to TRBJ2-3; weak D call: TRBD1 (5 bases). Germline V lookup: CDR1 MRHNA, CDR2 SNTAGT. This CDR3 has 16 residues. The V gene lost 0 bases and the J gene lost 4 bases, with 14 bases spanning the gap. This chain's CDR3 is CASSDSVGQGPDTQYF. DNA for the CDR3: TGTGCCAGCAGTGACTCTGTTGGGCAGGGCCCAGATACGCAGTATTTT.

This clone was observed a single time. CDR3 region: CASSYGQGGNEQFF. CDR3 DNA sequence: TGTGCCAGCAGCTACGGACAGGGGGGTAATGAGCAGTTCTTC. This chain joins TRBV7-6 and TRBJ2-1; 10 nucleotides line up with TRBD1. The length of the CDR3 is 14 residues. The germline V gene encodes CDR1 SGHVS and CDR2 FNYEAQ. V lost 4 bases to trimming and J lost 7 bases; unmatched junction nucleotides: 4.

V usage is TRBV10-3 and J usage is TRBJ1-2; 8 bases are shared with TRBD1. The V gene end was trimmed by 4 bases and the J gene end by 4 bases; junction bases not matched to a gene: 5. This CDR3 comprises 14 residues. Per germline, CDR1 ENHRY and CDR2 SYGVKD. The CDR3 is CAISAGGEGYGYTF. CDR3 sequence (DNA): TGTGCCATCAGTGCAGGGGGCGAAGGCTATGGCTACACCTTC.

This clone was detected only a few times. This sequence joins TRBV5-1 and TRBJ2-7; TRBD2 matches 12 bases. Trimming at V came to 2 bases and at J to 3 bases, leaving 6 bases not matched to a gene. The CDR3 has 16 amino acids. CDR1 is SGHRS, CDR2 YFSETQ, per germline. The CDR3 DNA is TGCGCCAGCAGCTTAGACCCGACTAGCGGGAGCTACGAGCAGTACTTC. Its translation: CASSLDPTSGSYEQYF. Drawing the rest from reference TRBV5-1 and TRBJ2-7, the complete variable domain is KAGVTQTPRYLIKTRGQQVTLSCSPISGHRSVSWYQQTPGQGLQFLFEYFSETQRNKGNFPGRFSGRQFSNSRSEMNVSTLELGDSALYLCASSLDPTSGSYEQYFGPGTRLTVT.

The chain has TRBV5-1 and TRBJ1-1; tentatively, D is TRBD1 (6 bases). The CDR3 sequence is 14 residues long. Germline CDR1 SGHRS, CDR2 YFSETQ. The V gene lost 4 bases and the J gene lost 2 bases, with 12 bases spanning the gap. As DNA, the CDR3 is TGCGCCAGCAGCCAATACAGGGACAACACTGAAGCTTTCTTT. Its protein is CASSQYRDNTEAFF.

This clone appeared a few times. The chain combines TRBV30 with TRBJ1-6, with D possibly being TRBD1 (6 bases). Germline V lookup: CDR1 GTSNPN, CDR2 SVGIG (reference sequence). Trimming stripped 1 base from V and 9 bases from J, with 16 bases between. This CDR3 is 15 amino acids long. In DNA, the CDR3 is TGTGCCTGGAGTGCCCCGGGAGGGGGGATTTCACCCCTCCACTTT. This translates into CAWSAPGGGISPLHF.

The genes are TRBV3-1 (or the pseudogene TRBV3-2) and TRBJ2-7; maybe TRBD1 (6 bases). The V end lost 5 bases, the J end lost 3 bases, and 8 bases lay between the germline ends. The CDR3 is made up of 12 amino acids. From germline, CDR1 is LGHDT and CDR2 YNNKEL (reference sequence). CDR3 sequence (DNA): TGTGCCAGCAGCATACAGGGCTACGAGCAGTACTTC. Its translation: CASSIQGYEQYF.

The sample holds many counts of this clone. The CDR3 is CASRRTGGGETQYF. For the CDR3, the DNA is TGTGCCAGCCGCCGGACAGGGGGCGGCGAGACCCAGTACTTC. V gene TRBV14 combines with J gene TRBJ2-5, with 11 bases fitting TRBD1. The CDR3 is 14 residues long. V lost 8 bases to trimming and J lost 5 bases; unmatched junction nucleotides: 7. CDR1 SGHDN and CDR2 FVKESK come from the germline V gene. Filled out from reference TRBV14 and TRBJ2-5, the complete variable domain reads EAGVTQFPSHSVIEKGQTVTLRCDPISGHDNLYWYRRVMGKEIKFLLHFVKESKQDESGMPNNRFLAERTGGTYSTLKVQPAELEDSGVYFCASRRTGGGETQYFGPGTRLLVL.